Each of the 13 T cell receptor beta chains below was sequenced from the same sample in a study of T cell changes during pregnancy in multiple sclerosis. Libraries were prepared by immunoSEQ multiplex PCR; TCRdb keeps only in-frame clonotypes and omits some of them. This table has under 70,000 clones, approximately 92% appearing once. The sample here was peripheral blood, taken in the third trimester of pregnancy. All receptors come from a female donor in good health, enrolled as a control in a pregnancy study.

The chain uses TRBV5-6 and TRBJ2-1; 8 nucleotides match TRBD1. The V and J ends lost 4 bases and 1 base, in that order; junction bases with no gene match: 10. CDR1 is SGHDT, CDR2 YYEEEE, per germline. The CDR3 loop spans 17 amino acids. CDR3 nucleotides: TGTGCCAGCAGCGCAACTACAGGGGGTGTATCCTACAATGAGCAGTTCTTC. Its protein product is CASSATTGGVSYNEQFF.

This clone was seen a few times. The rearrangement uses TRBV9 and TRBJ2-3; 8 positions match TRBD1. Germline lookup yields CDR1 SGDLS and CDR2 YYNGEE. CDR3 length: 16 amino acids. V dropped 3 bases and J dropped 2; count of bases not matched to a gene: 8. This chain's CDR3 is CASSAEGQVATDTQYF. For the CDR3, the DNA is TGTGCCAGCAGCGCCGAGGGACAGGTCGCCACAGATACGCAGTATTTT.

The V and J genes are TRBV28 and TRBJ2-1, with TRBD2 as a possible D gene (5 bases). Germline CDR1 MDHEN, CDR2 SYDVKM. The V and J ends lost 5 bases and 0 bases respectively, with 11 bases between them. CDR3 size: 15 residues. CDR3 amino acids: CASSDGINSYNEQFF. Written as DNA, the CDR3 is TGTGCCAGCAGTGACGGGATCAACTCCTACAATGAGCAGTTCTTC.

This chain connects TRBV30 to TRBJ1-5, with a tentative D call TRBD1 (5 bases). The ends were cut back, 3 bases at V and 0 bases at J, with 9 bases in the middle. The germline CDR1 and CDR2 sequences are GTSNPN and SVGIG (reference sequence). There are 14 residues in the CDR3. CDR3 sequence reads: CAWRTQGSNQPQHF. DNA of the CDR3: TGTGCCTGGAGAACCCAGGGTAGCAATCAGCCCCAGCATTTT. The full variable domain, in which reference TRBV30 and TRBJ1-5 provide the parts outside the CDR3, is SQTIHQWPATLVQPVGSPLSLECTVEGTSNPNLYWYRQAAGRGLQLLFYSVGIGQISSEVPQNLSASRPQDRQFILSSKKLLLSDSGFYLCAWRTQGSNQPQHFGDGTRLSIL.

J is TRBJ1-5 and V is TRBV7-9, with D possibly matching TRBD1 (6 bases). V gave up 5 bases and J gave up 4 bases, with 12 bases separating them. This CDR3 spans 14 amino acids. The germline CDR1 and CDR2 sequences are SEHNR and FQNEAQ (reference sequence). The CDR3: CASSSSTGNQPQHF. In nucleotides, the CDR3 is TGTGCCAGCAGCAGCAGTACAGGGAATCAGCCCCAGCATTTT.

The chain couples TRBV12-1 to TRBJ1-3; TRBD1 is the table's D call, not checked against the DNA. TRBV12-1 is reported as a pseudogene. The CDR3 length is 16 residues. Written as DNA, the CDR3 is TGTGCCAGCAGCTGGTTACTCAGGCCATCTGGAAACACCATATATTTT. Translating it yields CASSWLLRPSGNTIYF.

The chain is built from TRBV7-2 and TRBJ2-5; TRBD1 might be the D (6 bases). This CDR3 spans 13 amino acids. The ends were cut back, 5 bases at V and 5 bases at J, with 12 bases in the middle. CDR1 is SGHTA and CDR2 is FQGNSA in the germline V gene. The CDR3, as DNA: TGTGCCAGCAGCCCGGACAGAATCGAGACCCAGTACTTC. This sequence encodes CASSPDRIETQYF.

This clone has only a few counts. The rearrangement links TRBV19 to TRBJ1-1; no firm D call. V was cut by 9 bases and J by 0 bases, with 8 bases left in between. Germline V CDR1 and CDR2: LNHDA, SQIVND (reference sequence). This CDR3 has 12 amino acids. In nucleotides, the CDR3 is TGTGCCAGCGGGGTCATGAACACTGAAGCTTTCTTT. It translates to CASGVMNTEAFF.

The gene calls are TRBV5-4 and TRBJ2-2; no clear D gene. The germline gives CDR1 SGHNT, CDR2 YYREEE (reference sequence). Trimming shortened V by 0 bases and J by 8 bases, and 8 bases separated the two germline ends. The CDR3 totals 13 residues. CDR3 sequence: CASSLGNWGELFF. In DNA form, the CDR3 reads TGTGCCAGCAGCTTGGGCAACTGGGGGGAGCTGTTTTTT.

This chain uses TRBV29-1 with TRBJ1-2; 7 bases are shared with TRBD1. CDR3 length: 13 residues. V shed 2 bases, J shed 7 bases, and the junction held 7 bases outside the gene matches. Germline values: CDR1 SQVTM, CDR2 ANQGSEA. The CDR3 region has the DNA TGCAGCGTTGAATGGGGTACAGGGGCTGGCTACACCTTC. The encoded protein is CSVEWGTGAGYTF.

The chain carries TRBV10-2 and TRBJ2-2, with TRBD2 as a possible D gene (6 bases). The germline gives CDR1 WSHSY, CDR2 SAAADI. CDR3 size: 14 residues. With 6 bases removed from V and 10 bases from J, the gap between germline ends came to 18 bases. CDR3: CASRNLNVAEELFF. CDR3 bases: TGCGCCAGCAGGAACTTGAACGTAGCGGAGGAGCTGTTTTTT.

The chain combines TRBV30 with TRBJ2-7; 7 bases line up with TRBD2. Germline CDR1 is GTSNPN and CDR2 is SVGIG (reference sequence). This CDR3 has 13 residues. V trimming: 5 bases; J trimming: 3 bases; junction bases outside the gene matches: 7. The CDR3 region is CAWVRGGGYEQYF. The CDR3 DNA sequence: TGTGCCTGGGTCCGCGGGGGAGGCTACGAGCAGTACTTC.

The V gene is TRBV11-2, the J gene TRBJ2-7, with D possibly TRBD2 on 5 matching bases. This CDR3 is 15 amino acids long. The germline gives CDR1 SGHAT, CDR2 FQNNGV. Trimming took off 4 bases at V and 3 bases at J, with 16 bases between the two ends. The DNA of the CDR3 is TGTGCCAGCAGCTCGGTCTCGCGGGCCGGCTACGAGCAGTACTTC. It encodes CASSSVSRAGYEQYF.